The clone carrying this TCR beta chain was seen ten or more times. These data are taken from a study of T-cell reconstitution after alpha-beta-depleted transplantation in children. Preparation of the TCRbeta library used unique molecular identifiers. From the PCR reads, TCRdb called clonotypes with MiXCR, one entry per CDR3 protein. The sample lists about 200,000 distinct CDR3 sequences; more than 14% were seen once. This CDR3 is 14 amino acids long. The germline CDR1 and CDR2 sequences are SEHNR and FQNEAQ (reference sequence). Trimming left V 5 bases short and J 0 bases short, with 8 bases between. The clonotype originates from a human donor who donated a stem cell graft to a child with acute lymphoblastic leukemia. This specimen consisted of PBMCs from the stem cell graft donor, obtained from the stem cell graft. This chain uses TRBV7-9 with TRBJ2-1; D is possibly TRBD1 (6 bases). CDR3 protein: CASSQDSSYNEQFF. CDR3 in DNA: TGTGCCAGCAGCCAGGACAGCTCCTACAATGAGCAGTTCTTC.